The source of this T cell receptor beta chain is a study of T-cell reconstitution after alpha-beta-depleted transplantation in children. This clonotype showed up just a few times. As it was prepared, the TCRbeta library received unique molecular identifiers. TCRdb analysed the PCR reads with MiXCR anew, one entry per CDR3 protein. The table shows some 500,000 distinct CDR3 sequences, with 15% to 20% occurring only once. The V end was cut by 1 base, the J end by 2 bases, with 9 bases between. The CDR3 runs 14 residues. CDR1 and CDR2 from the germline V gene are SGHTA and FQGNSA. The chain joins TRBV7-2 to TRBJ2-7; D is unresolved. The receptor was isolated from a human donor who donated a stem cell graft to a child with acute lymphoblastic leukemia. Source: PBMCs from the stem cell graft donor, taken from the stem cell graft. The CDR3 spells CASSLGRPPYEQYF. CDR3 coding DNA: TGTGCCAGCAGCTTAGGTAGGCCGCCCTACGAGCAGTACTTC.